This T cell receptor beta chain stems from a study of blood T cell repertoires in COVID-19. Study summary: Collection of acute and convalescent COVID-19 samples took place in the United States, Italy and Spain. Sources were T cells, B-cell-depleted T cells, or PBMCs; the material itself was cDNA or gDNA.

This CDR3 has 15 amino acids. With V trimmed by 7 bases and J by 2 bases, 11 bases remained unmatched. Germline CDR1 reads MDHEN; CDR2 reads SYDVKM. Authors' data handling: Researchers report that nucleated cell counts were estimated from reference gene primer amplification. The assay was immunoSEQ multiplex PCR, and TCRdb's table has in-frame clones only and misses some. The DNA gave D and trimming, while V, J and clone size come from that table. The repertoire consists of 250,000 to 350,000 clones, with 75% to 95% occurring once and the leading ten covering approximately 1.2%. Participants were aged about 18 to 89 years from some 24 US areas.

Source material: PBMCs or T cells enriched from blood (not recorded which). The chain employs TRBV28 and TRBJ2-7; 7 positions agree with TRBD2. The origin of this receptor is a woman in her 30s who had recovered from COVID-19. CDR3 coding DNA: TGTGCCAGCATGAGTGGAGCGGGGAATACCTACGAGCAGTACTTC. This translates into CASMSGAGNTYEQYF. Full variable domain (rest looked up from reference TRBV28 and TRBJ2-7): DVKVTQSSRYLVKRTGEKVFLECVQDMDHENMFWYRQDPGLGLRLIYFSYDVKMKEKGDIPEGYSVSREKKERFSLILESASTNQTSMYLCASMSGAGNTYEQYFGPGTRLTVT.